The 15 T cell receptor beta chains presented below share a single source sample, sequenced in a study of blood T cell repertoires in COVID-19. Sequencing was performed with immunoSEQ multiplex PCR; in TCRdb, only in-frame clones are kept and a portion is missing. Seen here are some 150,000 clones, 75% to 90% observed once, and the top ten hold around 16%. Material: peripheral blood. The receptors originated from a woman between 40 and 55 years old with acute or convalescent COVID-19.

On this clone: At the DNA level, this CDR3 is encoded by other sequences in the same sample as well. V is TRBV19 and J is TRBJ2-7; no firm D call. Trimming left V 4 bases short and J 5 bases short, with 12 bases between. Germline V CDR1 and CDR2: LNHDA, SQIVND (reference sequence). There are 13 residues in the CDR3. CDR3 sequence reads: CASSTVGTNEQYF. Written as DNA, the CDR3 is TGTGCCAGTAGTACAGTAGGTACTAACGAGCAGTACTTC.

V gene TRBV7-9 combines with J gene TRBJ1-1; D ambiguous. The germline gives CDR1 SEHNR, CDR2 FQNEAQ (reference sequence). V was pared by 4 bases and J by 5 bases, with 5 bases between. The CDR3 is made up of 11 amino acids. The CDR3 DNA sequence: TGTGCCAGCAGCTCCGGGACTGAAGCTTTCTTT. Amino acids: CASSSGTEAFF.

This chain connects TRBV28 to TRBJ2-7, with 7 bases that match TRBD1. The germline gives CDR1 MDHEN, CDR2 SYDVKM. The CDR3 has 12 residues. J gave up 4 bases and V 5 bases, and 2 bases lay outside the gene matches. CDR3 sequence reads: CASSRDSYEQYF. CDR3 DNA: TGTGCCAGCAGTCGGGACAGTTACGAGCAGTACTTC.

This chain connects TRBV19 to TRBJ1-5, with D tentatively TRBD1 (5 bases). Germline CDR1 and CDR2: LNHDA and SQIVND (reference sequence). The CDR3 consists of 15 residues. V was pared by 8 bases and J by 0 bases, with 14 bases between. The CDR3 is CASATGSYSNQPQHF. The DNA for the CDR3 is TGTGCCAGTGCAACAGGCTCATATAGCAATCAGCCCCAGCATTTT. The variable domain in full, with the rest retrieved from reference TRBV19 and TRBJ1-5, is DGGITQSPKYLFRKEGQNVTLSCEQNLNHDAMYWYRQDPGQGLRLIYYSQIVNDFQKGDIAEGYSVSREKKESFPLTVTSAQKNPTAFYLCASATGSYSNQPQHFGDGTRLSIL.

The genes are TRBV7-3 and TRBJ2-5, with 9 bases lining up with TRBD2. Trimming took 1 base from V and 1 from J; bases not matched to a gene: 4. The V gene's germline CDR1 is SGHTA and CDR2 FQGTGA. This CDR3 comprises 16 residues. CDR3 loop: CASSLKAGGPQETQYF. In DNA, the CDR3 is TGTGCCAGCAGCTTAAAGGCGGGAGGGCCCCAAGAGACCCAGTACTTC. Full variable domain (rest looked up from reference TRBV7-3 and TRBJ2-5): GAGVSQTPSNKVTEKGKYVELRCDPISGHTALYWYRQSLGQGPEFLIYFQGTGAADDSGLPNDRFFAVRPEGSVSTLKIQRTERGDSAVYLCASSLKAGGPQETQYFGPGTRLLVL.

This clone showed up just a few times. V is TRBV4-1 and J is TRBJ1-5; TRBD1 matches at 9 bases. The germline V gene has CDR1 MGHRA and CDR2 YSYEKL. The J segment lost 5 bases and the V segment lost 5 bases, leaving 10 bases of the junction unmatched. CDR3 length: 16 residues. CDR3 coding DNA: TGCGCCAGCAGCTCCGGGACAGGGACGACCTATCAGCCCCAGCATTTT. This gives the protein CASSSGTGTTYQPQHF.

This clone was recorded once. This chain connects TRBV21-1 to TRBJ1-2; the table's TRBD1 call for D was not verified on the DNA. TRBV21-1 is reported as a pseudogene. The CDR3 has 15 residues. CDR3 residues: CASPLRVRGSDGYTF. CDR3 coding DNA: TGTGCCAGCCCCCTAAGGGTCAGGGGGTCAGATGGCTACACCTTC.

This chain links TRBV21-1 with TRBJ2-7; TRBD2 is taken as the D call from the table, unchecked against the DNA. TRBV21-1 is a pseudogene. There are 17 residues in the CDR3. CDR3 coding DNA: TGTGCCAGCAGCAAAAGGGGGACTAGCGGGAGGGAGGGCGAGCAGTACTTC. Translated: CASSKRGTSGREGEQYF.

The chain carries TRBV30 and TRBJ2-2; no firm D call. Deletions cut 6 bases from V and 0 bases from J, with 17 bases between. Germline values: CDR1 GTSNPN, CDR2 SVGIG (reference sequence). The CDR3 contains 16 residues. DNA of the CDR3: TGTGCCTGCCTCGTGGTAAGAGGAGCGAACACCGGGGAGCTGTTTTTT. This gives the protein CACLVVRGANTGELFF.

V is TRBV6-5 and J is TRBJ1-6; 11 nucleotides line up with TRBD1. This CDR3 contains 15 residues. Germline CDR1 MNHEY, CDR2 SVGAGI. Germline trimming cut 6 bases from V and 4 bases from J; bases unmatched to any gene: 2. The CDR3 sequence is CASRWDRGYNSPLHF. The CDR3 coding sequence is TGTGCCAGCAGATGGGACAGGGGGTATAATTCACCCCTCCACTTT.

This rearrangement joins TRBV6-5 to TRBJ2-5; 7 bases map to TRBD1. From germline, CDR1 is MNHEY and CDR2 SVGAGI. The CDR3 loop spans 14 amino acids. With 2 bases clipped from V and 4 bases from J, the junction kept 4 bases outside the gene matches. This chain's CDR3 is CASSYTRDRETQYF. CDR3 sequence (DNA): TGTGCCAGCAGTTACACAAGGGACAGAGAGACCCAGTACTTC.

This clone was detected once. This sequence joins TRBV7-9 and TRBJ1-1; TRBD1 is a possible D gene (5 bases). With 5 bases removed from V and 10 bases from J, the gap between germline ends came to 20 bases. The CDR3 length is 14 residues. Per the germline V gene, CDR1 is SEHNR and CDR2 is FQNEAQ (reference sequence). CDR3 in DNA: TGTGCCAGCAGCGAAGCCGCCCGGGGGTCTCGAGCTTTCTTT. Encoded protein: CASSEAARGSRAFF.

This clone was seen once. The rearrangement links TRBV19 to TRBJ1-2; no clear D. Germline V CDR1 and CDR2: LNHDA, SQIVND (reference sequence). V was shortened by 0 bases and J by 9 bases, with 11 bases between the two germline ends. CDR3 length equals 13 residues. This CDR3 reads CASSIDGAGSYTF. DNA for the CDR3: TGTGCCAGTAGTATAGATGGAGCGGGAAGCTACACCTTC.

In its sample, this clone was seen a few times. Different DNA sequences within this sample yield the same CDR3. The rearrangement uses TRBV6-2 or TRBV6-3 and TRBJ1-1, with TRBD1 identical over 9 bases. Germline V gene sequence: CDR1 MNHEY, CDR2 SVGEGT. The CDR3 totals 14 residues. The V gene end was trimmed by 5 bases and the J gene end by 0 bases; junction bases not matched to a gene: 1. CDR3 protein: CASSRDRVNTEAFF. The CDR3 DNA sequence: TGTGCCAGCAGTCGGGACAGGGTGAACACTGAAGCTTTCTTT.

This sequence joins TRBV6-6 and TRBJ2-3; TRBD2 might be the D (6 bases). The V and J ends lost 2 bases and 7 bases respectively, with 16 bases between them. This CDR3 has 15 residues. Germline V gene lookup returns CDR1 MNHNY and CDR2 SVGAGI (reference sequence). CDR3: CASSYDSGDKYTQYF. CDR3 bases: TGTGCCAGCAGTTACGATAGCGGAGACAAGTATACGCAGTATTTT.